Following are 26 T cell receptor beta chains from one sample sequenced in a study of blood T cell repertoires in COVID-19. The method was immunoSEQ multiplex PCR; TCRdb's version includes in-frame clones alone and lacks a portion of them. The sample gives 150,000 to 200,000 clones, approximately 90% of which show up once; approximately 4% is in the top ten. The sample taken for sequencing was peripheral blood. Receptors originate from a human donor in a cohort sampled during active COVID-19.

The gene calls are TRBV5-4 and TRBJ2-7; D not certain. The CDR3 consists of 15 residues. Trimming left V 0 bases short and J 1 base short, with 11 bases between. CDR1 is SGHNT and CDR2 is YYREEE in the germline V gene (reference sequence). The DNA for the CDR3 is TGTGCCAGCAGCTTGGCGGCGGCGAGATCCTACGAGCAGTACTTC. Its translation: CASSLAAARSYEQYF.

This sequence joins TRBV6-6 and TRBJ2-5; 8 nucleotides agree with TRBD1. The CDR3 contains 14 residues. Germline V CDR1 and CDR2: MNHNY, SVGAGI (reference sequence). V shed 10 bases, J shed 2 bases, and the junction held 9 bases outside the gene matches. CDR3 bases: TGTGCCACAAGAACCAGACAGGGGCAAGAGACCCAGTACTTC. This codes for CATRTRQGQETQYF.

The V call is TRBV15, the J call TRBJ2-7; no clear D gene. The CDR3 has 13 residues. Germline values: CDR1 LNHNV, CDR2 YYDKDF (reference sequence). Trimming took off 5 bases at V and 3 bases at J, with 11 bases between the two ends. The CDR3 here is CATSSTEDYEQYF. Written as DNA, the CDR3 is TGTGCCACCAGCTCTACCGAGGACTACGAGCAGTACTTC.

The rearrangement uses TRBV4-1 and TRBJ2-7, with D maybe TRBD2 (6 bases). This CDR3 is 15 amino acids long. Deletions cut 3 bases from V and 2 bases from J, with 14 bases between. The germline V gene has CDR1 MGHRA and CDR2 YSYEKL. CDR3 in amino acids: CASSQNAGSTYEQYF. Written as DNA, the CDR3 is TGCGCCAGCAGCCAGAACGCGGGGTCAACCTACGAGCAGTACTTC.

CDR3 in DNA: TGTGCCTGGAGTCGGGGGGGGATCCACTCCTACGAGCAGTACTTC. This sequence encodes CAWSRGGIHSYEQYF. J is TRBJ2-7 and V is TRBV30; 8 nucleotides agree with TRBD2. The CDR3 sequence is 15 residues long. The trim removed 2 bases at V and 0 bases at J, leaving 6 bases unmatched. Looked up from germline, CDR1 is GTSNPN and CDR2 is SVGIG (reference sequence).

The chain joins TRBV25-1 to TRBJ2-5, with D possibly TRBD2 on 5 matching bases. Germline V CDR1 and CDR2: MGHDK, SYGVNS. V was trimmed by 5 bases and J by 0 bases, leaving 7 bases between them. The CDR3 extends over 13 amino acids. CDR3 bases: TGTGCCAGCAGTCCGGGGAACCAAGAGACCCAGTACTTC. Residues: CASSPGNQETQYF.

The chain has TRBV13 and TRBJ2-7; the D gene is possibly TRBD1 (5 bases). Between the trimmed V and J ends, which lost 0 bases and 3 bases, there was a span of 15 bases. The germline V gene encodes CDR1 PRHDT and CDR2 FYEKMQ (reference sequence). This CDR3 comprises 16 residues. CDR3 sequence reads: CASSLGAGSGNYEQYF. The DNA for the CDR3 is TGTGCCAGCAGCTTAGGAGCAGGGTCCGGAAACTACGAGCAGTACTTC. The full variable domain, rest sourced from reference TRBV13 and TRBJ2-7, is AAGVIQSPRHLIKEKRETATLKCYPIPRHDTVYWYQQGPGQDPQFLISFYEKMQSDKGSIPDRFSAQQFSDYHSELNMSSLELGDSALYFCASSLGAGSGNYEQYFGPGTRLTVT.

This clone showed up just a few times. The gene calls are TRBV6-1 and TRBJ2-7; D not certain. The CDR3 sequence is 12 residues long. CDR1 and CDR2 (germline): MNHNS, SASEGT. V was cut by 1 base and J by 3 bases, with 4 bases left in between. This CDR3 reads CASSEDIYEQYF. The CDR3 DNA reads TGTGCCAGCAGTGAAGACATCTACGAGCAGTACTTC.

The chain carries TRBV4-3 and TRBJ2-2; no reliable D call. Germline-derived CDR1 and CDR2 are LGHNA and YSLEER. This CDR3 is built from 15 residues. V was pared by 0 bases and J by 0 bases, with 5 bases between. The DNA of the CDR3 is TGCGCCAGCAGCCAAGATCTTACGAACACCGGGGAGCTGTTTTTT. It encodes CASSQDLTNTGELFF.

The chain combines TRBV7-2 with TRBJ2-7; D is uncertain. Trimming shortened V by 4 bases and J by 0 bases, and 7 bases separated the two germline ends. Germline V gene lookup returns CDR1 SGHTA and CDR2 FQGNSA. This CDR3 comprises 13 residues. The CDR3 reads CASSSISSYEQYF. In DNA, the CDR3 is TGTGCCAGCAGCTCCATTTCCTCCTACGAGCAGTACTTC.

The rearrangement joins TRBV24-1 to TRBJ2-2; TRBD1 aligns across 7 bases. V lost 7 bases to trimming and J lost 7 bases; unmatched junction nucleotides: 5. This CDR3 has 13 amino acids. In germline, CDR1 is KGHDR, CDR2 SFDVKD. CDR3 residues: CATRNRGYGELFF. CDR3 nucleotide sequence: TGTGCCACCAGAAACAGGGGTTACGGGGAGCTGTTTTTT.

V and J are TRBV5-8 and TRBJ2-5; 9 bases map to TRBD1. Losses at the gene ends were 4 bases for V and 5 bases for J; bases not matched to a gene: 6. Germline CDR1 is SGHTS and CDR2 is YDEGEE. The CDR3 has 14 residues. The CDR3 DNA reads TGTGCCAGCAGCCCCCGGGACAGGGTCGAGACCCAGTACTTC. It yields the protein CASSPRDRVETQYF.

This chain links TRBV3-1 (or the pseudogene TRBV3-2) with TRBJ1-6; 10 bases are a match to TRBD1. CDR3 length: 15 residues. Looked up from germline, CDR1 is LGHDT and CDR2 is YNNKEL (reference sequence). With V trimmed by 4 bases and J by 6 bases, 3 bases remained unmatched. CDR3 DNA: TGTGCCAGCAGCCCTTGGGACAGGGGTAATTCACCCCTCCACTTT. This codes for CASSPWDRGNSPLHF.

The V call is TRBV29-1, the J call TRBJ2-5; possibly TRBD2 for D (6 bases). Germline lookup yields CDR1 SQVTM and CDR2 ANQGSEA. V lost 1 base to trimming and J lost 0 bases, with 18 bases between them. The CDR3 loop spans 17 amino acids. For the CDR3, the DNA is TGCAGCGTTGAAGGGACTCTGGGACTCCTGTACCAAGAGACCCAGTACTTC. This gives the protein CSVEGTLGLLYQETQYF. Full variable domain (outside the CDR3, taken from reference TRBV29-1 and TRBJ2-5): SAVISQKPSRDICQRGTSLTIQCQVDSQVTMMFWYRQQPGQSLTLIATANQGSEATYESGFVIDKFPISRPNLTFSTLTVSNMSPEDSSIYLCSVEGTLGLLYQETQYFGPGTRLLVL.

V usage is TRBV11-1 and J usage is TRBJ2-2, with D tentatively TRBD1 (5 bases). CDR1 SGHAT and CDR2 FQDESV come from the germline V gene (reference sequence). This CDR3 contains 13 residues. Deletions cut 8 bases from V and 7 bases from J, with 14 bases between. The CDR3 loop is CASADSFNGELFF. The CDR3 nucleotides are TGTGCCAGCGCCGACAGCTTTAACGGGGAGCTGTTTTTT.

This clone occurred once. The chain joins TRBV5-5 to TRBJ2-7; TRBD2 might be the D (6 bases). V was clipped by 2 bases and J by 4 bases, with 19 bases between them. The germline CDR1 and CDR2 sequences are SGHKS and YYEKEE (reference sequence). The CDR3 runs 16 residues. As DNA, the CDR3 is TGTGCCAGCAGCTTAGTGGCGGGGACGGGGTGGTACGAGCAGTACTTC. This sequence encodes CASSLVAGTGWYEQYF.

V and J are TRBV7-2 and TRBJ2-1; 9 bases match TRBD2. Germline V gene lookup returns CDR1 SGHTA and CDR2 FQGNSA. J gave up 3 bases and V 1 base, and 4 bases lay outside the gene matches. The CDR3 consists of 16 residues. The DNA of the CDR3 is TGTGCCAGCAGCTTAGGGGCTAGCGGGGTCTACAATGAGCAGTTCTTC. As protein: CASSLGASGVYNEQFF.

The CDR3 DNA reads TGTGCCAGTAGTATATCAGAGGGCACAGATACGCAGTATTTT. Translation gives CASSISEGTDTQYF. V usage is TRBV19 and J usage is TRBJ2-3; D is unclear. Germline V gene lookup returns CDR1 LNHDA and CDR2 SQIVND (reference sequence). V was shortened by 2 bases and J by 1 base, with 7 bases between the two germline ends. The CDR3 spans 14 residues.

A remark on this clone: The identical CDR3 is also encoded by other nucleotide sequences in the sample. The chain carries TRBV6-5 and TRBJ2-7; 8 bases agree with TRBD1. The CDR3 contains 15 residues. Germline loops: CDR1 MNHEY, CDR2 SVGAGI. V gave up 6 bases and J gave up 0 bases; unmatched junction bases: 7. The CDR3 DNA reads as TGTGCCAGCAGCCCAACCGGGACAGGCTCCTACGAGCAGTACTTC. It encodes CASSPTGTGSYEQYF.

Points on this clone: At the DNA level, this CDR3 is encoded by other sequences in the same sample as well. V and J are TRBV7-2 and TRBJ2-7, with 9 bases lining up with TRBD1. Looked up from germline, CDR1 is SGHTA and CDR2 is FQGNSA. There are 14 residues in the CDR3. The V segment lost 4 bases and the J segment 3 bases; nucleotides outside the gene matches: 4. The CDR3 DNA follows: TGTGCCAGCAGCTCCGGGACAGGGAGCTACGAGCAGTACTTC. Translation gives CASSSGTGSYEQYF. The complete variable domain, with remaining parts taken from reference TRBV7-2 and TRBJ2-7, reads GAGVSQSPSNKVTEKGKDVELRCDPISGHTALYWYRQSLGQGLEFLIYFQGNSAPDKSGLPSDRFSAERTGGSVSTLTIQRTQQEDSAVYLCASSSGTGSYEQYFGPGTRLTVT.

V gene TRBV21-1 combines with J gene TRBJ1-3; TRBD1, the table's D call, lacks a check against the DNA. TRBV21-1 is a documented pseudogene. The CDR3 has 15 amino acids. The CDR3, as DNA: TGTGCCAGCAGCAAAGGTCAGGGGAACGGAAACACCATATATTTT. It codes for CASSKGQGNGNTIYF.

This clone was counted once. The rearrangement joins TRBV2 to TRBJ1-3, with D tentatively TRBD1 (6 bases). CDR1 SNHLY and CDR2 FYNNEI come from the germline V gene. Trimming removed 6 bases at V and 2 bases at J, with 14 bases between. This CDR3 region has 15 residues. The CDR3 region is CASSFSDSPGNTIYF. The CDR3 DNA follows: TGTGCCAGCAGCTTCTCGGACAGCCCTGGAAACACCATATATTTT.

This clone has a single count. The rearrangement joins TRBV6-2 or TRBV6-3 to TRBJ1-4, with 8 bases that match TRBD1. CDR1 is MNHEY and CDR2 is SVGEGT in the germline V gene. CDR3 length equals 14 residues. Trimming took 6 bases from V and 2 from J; bases not matched to a gene: 2. The CDR3 DNA reads as TGTGCCAGCAGCCGGACAGGGACTAATGAAAAACTGTTTTTT. This sequence encodes CASSRTGTNEKLFF.

The chain uses TRBV27 and TRBJ1-1; perhaps TRBD1 as D (6 bases). V lost 5 bases and J 1 base, leaving 11 bases between the germline ends. Per the germline V gene, CDR1 is MNHEY and CDR2 is SMNVEV (reference sequence). The CDR3 is made up of 14 amino acids. The CDR3 sequence: CASSPLGQNTEAFF. DNA for the CDR3: TGTGCCAGCAGTCCCTTGGGACAGAACACTGAAGCTTTCTTT.

This chain links TRBV6-5 with TRBJ2-7, with 10 bases matching TRBD1. Germline CDR1 reads MNHEY; CDR2 reads SVGAGI. The J segment lost 3 bases and the V segment lost 4 bases, leaving 6 bases of the junction unmatched. The CDR3 runs to 15 residues. Here the CDR3 reads CASSWTGGGIYEQYF. The CDR3 DNA reads as TGTGCCAGCAGTTGGACAGGGGGGGGGATCTACGAGCAGTACTTC.

The chain couples TRBV11-2 to TRBJ2-7; D remains ambiguous. CDR1 and CDR2 (germline): SGHAT, FQNNGV. The CDR3 length is 14 residues. The germline V and J ends were trimmed by 0 bases and 3 bases, with 9 bases remaining between them. The CDR3 here is CASSLDSRSYEQYF. In DNA, the CDR3 is TGTGCCAGCAGCTTAGACTCAAGGAGCTACGAGCAGTACTTC.